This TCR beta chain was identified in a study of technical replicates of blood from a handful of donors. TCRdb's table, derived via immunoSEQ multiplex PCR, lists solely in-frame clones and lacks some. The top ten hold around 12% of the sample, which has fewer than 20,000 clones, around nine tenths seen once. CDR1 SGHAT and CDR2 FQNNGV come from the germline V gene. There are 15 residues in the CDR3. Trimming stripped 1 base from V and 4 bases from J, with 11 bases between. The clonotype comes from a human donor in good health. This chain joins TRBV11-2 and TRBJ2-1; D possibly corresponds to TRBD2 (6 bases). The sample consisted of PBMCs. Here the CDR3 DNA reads TGTGCCAGCAGCTTAGGGGCTAGCGTGTACAATGAGCAGTTCTTC. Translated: CASSLGASVYNEQFF.